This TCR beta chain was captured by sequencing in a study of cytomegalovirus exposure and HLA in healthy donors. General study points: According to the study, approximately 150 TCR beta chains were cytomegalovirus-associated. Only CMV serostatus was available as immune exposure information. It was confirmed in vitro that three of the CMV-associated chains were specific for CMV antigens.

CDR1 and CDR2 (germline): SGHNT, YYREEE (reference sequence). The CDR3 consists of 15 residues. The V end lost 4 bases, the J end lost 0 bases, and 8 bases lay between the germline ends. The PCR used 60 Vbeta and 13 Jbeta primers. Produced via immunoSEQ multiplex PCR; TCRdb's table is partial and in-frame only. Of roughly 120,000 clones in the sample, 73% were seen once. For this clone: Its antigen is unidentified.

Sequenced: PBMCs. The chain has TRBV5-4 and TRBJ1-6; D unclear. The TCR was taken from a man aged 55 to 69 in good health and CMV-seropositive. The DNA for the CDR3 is TGTGCCAGCAGCGAGCAAAGCTCCTATAATTCACCCCTCCACTTT. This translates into CASSEQSSYNSPLHF.